This passage covers 20 T cell receptor beta chains from one sample sequenced in a study of T cell repertoires in aging, cancer and after chemotherapy. TCR beta rearrangements were amplified from peripheral blood genomic DNA. Rearranged V-D-J TRB sequences were amplified with a mixed TRB-A/B primer pool. TCRdb reanalysed the multiplex PCR reads using MiXCR and keeps one entry per CDR3 protein. The sample consists of a few thousand distinct CDR3 sequences, 28% of them appearing once. The sample was blood. The receptors come from a human donor with a solid tumor.

This clonotype rates as medium-sized. V and J are TRBV12-3 or TRBV12-4 and TRBJ1-1; D might be TRBD1 (6 bases). The CDR3 runs 15 residues. Trimming removed 7 bases at V and 0 bases at J, with 15 bases between. The CDR3 DNA reads TGTGCCAGCACCCGACGGAGGGACATGAACACTGAAGCTTTCTTT. It translates to CASTRRRDMNTEAFF.

This clonotype was recorded once. The J gene is TRBJ2-3, the V gene TRBV6-5, with 8 bases matching TRBD1. The CDR3 is 14 residues long. Trimming at V came to 8 bases and at J to 1 base, leaving 5 bases not matched to a gene. Per germline, CDR1 MNHEY and CDR2 SVGAGI. The CDR3 loop is CASARGQGTDTQYF. CDR3 DNA: TGTGCCAGCGCAAGGGGACAGGGCACAGATACGCAGTATTTT.

The chain joins TRBV20-1 to TRBJ2-3; the D is unclear. Trimming left V 6 bases short and J 3 bases short, with 13 bases between. Germline loops: CDR1 DFQATT, CDR2 SNEGSKA (reference sequence). CDR3 length: 13 amino acids. CDR3 residues: CSASRAATDTQYF. As DNA, the CDR3 is TGCAGTGCCTCTCGGGCGGCAACAGATACGCAGTATTTT.

The rearrangement links TRBV12-3 or TRBV12-4 to TRBJ2-7; 9 nucleotides match TRBD2. With V trimmed by 3 bases and J by 2 bases, 5 bases remained unmatched. The CDR3 runs 15 residues. CDR3 sequence reads: CASSLGLAGPYEQYF. As DNA, the CDR3 is TGTGCCAGCAGTTTGGGGCTAGCGGGGCCCTACGAGCAGTACTTC.

The rearrangement joins TRBV6-2 or TRBV6-3 to TRBJ2-3; 7 bases map to TRBD2. The CDR3 sequence is 17 residues long. J lost 5 bases, V lost 2 bases, and 13 bases had no gene match. From germline, CDR1 is MNHEY and CDR2 SVGEGT. CDR3 nucleotides: TGTGCCAGCAGTTACACTTGGACTAGTCCAGGTGAAGATACGCAGTATTTT. Encoded protein: CASSYTWTSPGEDTQYF.

This clonotype was detected only a few times. The V call is TRBV27, the J call TRBJ2-5, with 7 bases matching TRBD2. The V segment lost 5 bases and the J segment 4 bases; nucleotides outside the gene matches: 7. Germline assignment: CDR1 MNHEY and CDR2 SMNVEV (reference sequence). The CDR3 covers 14 residues. CDR3 sequence (DNA): TGTGCCAGCAGTCTACGACTAGCCGGAGAGACCCAGTACTTC. Its protein is CASSLRLAGETQYF.

The chain recombines TRBV19 with TRBJ1-2; TRBD1 matches at 7 bases. The CDR3 extends over 15 amino acids. The V gene's germline CDR1 is LNHDA and CDR2 SQIVND (reference sequence). With V trimmed by 9 bases and J by 0 bases, 10 bases remained unmatched. CDR3 sequence: CASAEGAGSNYGYTF. The CDR3 DNA follows: TGTGCCAGCGCGGAGGGGGCAGGTTCTAACTATGGCTACACCTTC.

The rearrangement links TRBV6-2 or TRBV6-3 to TRBJ1-5, with unresolved D. The CDR3 extends over 15 amino acids. Trimming removed 6 bases at V and 4 bases at J, with 16 bases between. Germline V lookup: CDR1 MNHEY, CDR2 SVGEGT. The DNA for the CDR3 is TGTGCCAGCAGCAGACGTGGGGTAGGAAATCAGCCCCAGCATTTT. Residues: CASSRRGVGNQPQHF.

The chain recombines TRBV6-6 with TRBJ1-1; 11 bases match TRBD1. Per germline, CDR1 MNHNY and CDR2 SVGAGI (reference sequence). V gave up 3 bases and J gave up 8 bases; unmatched junction bases: 5. The CDR3 sequence is 14 residues long. CDR3 protein: CASSYWTGGEEAFF. The CDR3 DNA reads TGTGCCAGCAGTTATTGGACAGGGGGCGAAGAAGCTTTCTTT.

A word on this clonotype: Germline is not matched at one junction end, which may reflect a read error. The rearrangement joins TRBV18 to TRBJ2-5; D assignment may be TRBD1 or TRBD2 (5 bases each). The CDR3 totals 14 residues. From germline, CDR1 is KGHSH and CDR2 LQKENI. The CDR3 bases are TGTGCCAGCTCCCCCCCCGAGGGGCGAGAGACCCAGTGCTTC. It yields the protein CASSPPEGRETQCF. The whole variable domain, filled in from reference TRBV18 and TRBJ2-5, reads NAGVMQNPRHLVRRRGQEARLRCSPMKGHSHVYWYRQLPEEGLKFMVYLQKENIIDESGMPKERFSAEFPKEGPSILRIQQVVRGDSAAYFCASSPPEGRETQCFGPGTRLLVL.

This clonotype was observed a few times. The chain carries TRBV20-1 and TRBJ2-7; 8 bases match TRBD1. V lost 7 bases and J lost 3; bases outside the gene matches: 8. Germline V gene data show CDR1 as DFQATT and CDR2 as SNEGSKA (reference sequence). The CDR3 is 13 amino acids. CDR3 bases: TGCAGTGGTCGACGACAGGGGATCTACGAGCAGTACTTC. Its translation is CSGRRQGIYEQYF.

There are a few counts of this clonotype. The rearrangement uses TRBV6-6 and TRBJ1-6; no clear D gene. Trimming shortened V by 2 bases and J by 10 bases, and 12 bases separated the two germline ends. The germline V gene has CDR1 MNHNY and CDR2 SVGAGI (reference sequence). CDR3 length equals 14 residues. CDR3 bases: TGTGCCAGCAGTTACCGCCCAAATGGGTCACCCCTCCACTTT. Translation: CASSYRPNGSPLHF.

This clonotype was seen a few times. This rearrangement joins TRBV27 to TRBJ2-1; 9 bases line up with TRBD1. This CDR3 contains 16 residues. Germline V gene sequence: CDR1 MNHEY, CDR2 SMNVEV (reference sequence). Trimming removed 4 bases from V and 9 bases from J; junction bases left unmatched: 13. The CDR3 loop reads CASSSPGTGRVGEQFF. As DNA, the CDR3 is TGTGCCAGCAGTTCCCCCGGGACAGGGAGGGTTGGTGAGCAGTTCTTC.

In its sample, this clonotype was seen a few times. This chain uses TRBV4-3 with TRBJ1-1, with 7 bases identical to TRBD1. Germline trimming cut 4 bases from V and 6 bases from J; bases unmatched to any gene: 2. In germline, CDR1 is LGHNA, CDR2 YSLEER. The CDR3 is 12 residues long. CDR3 in amino acids: CASSPGTAEAFF. CDR3 bases: TGCGCCAGCAGCCCCGGGACAGCTGAAGCTTTCTTT.

This clonotype is medium-sized within its sample. At one end, the junction sequence differs from germline, possibly due to a read error. V usage is TRBV6-1 and J usage is TRBJ2-7, with D maybe TRBD2 (6 bases). The CDR3 spans 12 residues. The germline V gene encodes CDR1 MNHNS and CDR2 SASEGT. Here the CDR3 DNA reads TGTGCCAGCGGGCGCCGGGACTCGTCAAAGAACTTC. It specifies CASGRRDSSKNF.

CDR3 DNA sequence: TGTGCCAGCAGCTTAAAGGCCAAGGACGAGCAGTACTTC. Its protein is CASSLKAKDEQYF. The V call is TRBV7-2, the J call TRBJ2-7, with D unresolved. CDR1 is SGHTA, CDR2 FQGNSA, per germline. Trimming cost V 2 bases and J 5 bases, with 10 bases left between them. This CDR3 has 13 residues.

This clonotype ranks as medium-sized (0.01 to 0.1%). This chain connects TRBV6-5 to TRBJ2-7; 12 bases fit TRBD1. Germline V CDR1 and CDR2: MNHEY, SVGAGI. The V gene end was trimmed by 6 bases and the J gene end by 2 bases; junction bases not matched to a gene: 5. CDR3 length: 15 residues. The CDR3 coding sequence is TGTGCCAGCAGACGTGGGACAGGGGGCCCCTACGAGCAGTACTTC. It codes for CASRRGTGGPYEQYF.

The chain has TRBV19 and TRBJ2-1; TRBD2 agrees at 13 bases. This CDR3 region has 14 residues. The germline gives CDR1 LNHDA, CDR2 SQIVND (reference sequence). Germline trimming cut 5 bases from V and 9 bases from J; bases unmatched to any gene: 4. The CDR3 nucleotides are TGTGCCAGTAGTGAGACTAGCGGGGGGAGTGAGCAGTTCTTC. Translated, it gives CASSETSGGSEQFF.

This clonotype is termed large (0.1 to 1%). The chain recombines TRBV29-1 with TRBJ1-2; possibly TRBD1 for D (5 bases). Trimming cost V 4 bases and J 3 bases, with 9 bases left between them. The CDR3 consists of 12 residues. Per germline, CDR1 SQVTM and CDR2 ANQGSEA. The CDR3: CSVAGQYYGYTF. The CDR3 region has the DNA TGCAGCGTTGCAGGGCAGTACTATGGCTACACCTTC.

A single count supports this clonotype. The chain carries TRBV7-2 and TRBJ1-1; the D gene is possibly TRBD1 (6 bases). V dropped 6 bases and J dropped 0 bases, with 26 bases sitting between them. The CDR3 length is 19 residues. Per germline, CDR1 SGHTA and CDR2 FQGNSA. The CDR3 DNA reads as TGTGCCAGCAGTCGAAGGGGCAGGGGCCTCATTTTAATGAACACTGAAGCTTTCTTT. This gives the protein CASSRRGRGLILMNTEAFF.